Presented here are 7 T cell receptor beta chains from one specimen sequenced in a study of neurological immune-mediated disorders (dated by TCRdb to between 2019 and 2020). This specimen's time point label, per the study, means: longitudinal time-point 3. To prepare the library, 5' RACE was applied. Sequencing used an Illumina HiSeq 2500. Using fastp trimming at Q25 and MiXCR clonotype assembly, TCRdb reanalyzed the public sequencing data and kept in-frame beta chains. Every distinct CDR3 protein forms one entry, paired with its most common genes and DNA. The sample profile shows fewer than 110,000 distinct CDR3 sequences; 11% of them were found once. Together, the top ten hold about 3% of the sample. Sequenced sample: PBMCs. The receptors originated from a female donor with HTLV-1-associated myelopathy (HAM/TSP).

About this clonotype itself: One end of the junction varies from germline; a read error may be responsible. The chain couples TRBV6-5 to TRBJ2-3; D perhaps matches TRBD2 (6 bases). The CDR3 covers 16 residues. The V gene's germline CDR1 is MNHEY and CDR2 SVGAGI. The CDR3, as DNA: TGTGCCAGCAGACCCGGGTCCGCGGGATTCACAGATACGCGGTATTTT. It yields the protein CASRPGSAGFTDTRYF.

This clonotype has a count of ten or more. The V gene is TRBV20-1, the J gene TRBJ1-6, with D possibly being TRBD1 (5 bases). With 2 bases removed from V and 6 bases from J, the gap between germline ends came to 11 bases. This CDR3 is built from 14 residues. Germline V CDR1 and CDR2: DFQATT, SNEGSKA (reference sequence). The DNA for the CDR3 is TGCAGTGCTAGACCGCCAGGGACTAATTCACCCCTCCACTTT. Translation: CSARPPGTNSPLHF.

This clonotype has a count of ten or more. The V and J genes are TRBV20-1 and TRBJ2-7; a possible D gene is TRBD1 (6 bases). There are 12 residues in the CDR3. Trimming pared 5 bases from V and 0 bases from J, leaving 8 bases between. Germline V gene data show CDR1 as DFQATT and CDR2 as SNEGSKA (reference sequence). The CDR3 protein is CSASDSSYEQYF. Written as DNA, the CDR3 is TGCAGTGCTTCGGACAGCTCCTACGAGCAGTACTTC.

This chain uses TRBV10-3 with TRBJ2-7; either TRBD1 or TRBD2 may supply D (5 bases each). This CDR3 region has 14 residues. Germline CDR1 and CDR2: ENHRY and SYGVKD. The V gene lost 4 bases and the J gene lost 2 bases, with 12 bases spanning the gap. DNA for the CDR3: TGTGCCATCAGTGTCTCAACGGGGCCCTACGAGCAGTACTTC. Residues: CAISVSTGPYEQYF.

This clonotype has a count of ten or more. In DNA form, the CDR3 reads TGCGCCAGCAGCTTCCCAAGCGGTCCCACAGATACGCAGTATTTT. Its protein product is CASSFPSGPTDTQYF. The chain uses TRBV5-1 and TRBJ2-3, with D possibly matching TRBD2 (5 bases). CDR3 length equals 15 residues. V was cut by 2 bases and J by 2 bases, with 12 bases left in between. CDR1 is SGHRS, CDR2 YFSETQ, per germline.

This clonotype has a handful of counts. The chain couples TRBV5-5 to TRBJ2-7; D might be TRBD2 (5 bases). Germline assignment: CDR1 SGHKS and CDR2 YYEKEE (reference sequence). Trimming took off 0 bases at V and 3 bases at J, with 13 bases between the two ends. This CDR3 contains 15 residues. In nucleotides, the CDR3 is TGTGCCAGCAGCTTGGAGGGAGACTTGGGCTACGAGCAGTACTTC. It is translated as CASSLEGDLGYEQYF.

Many counts were recorded for this clonotype. The chain has TRBV12-3 or TRBV12-4 and TRBJ2-1, with D possibly being TRBD1 (6 bases). This CDR3 comprises 11 residues. The V gene lost 5 bases and the J gene lost 15 bases, with 14 bases spanning the gap. CDR3 coding DNA: TGTGCCAGCAGTCCAGACAGGATTGTGTTCTTC. Protein sequence: CASSPDRIVFF.